These 32 T cell receptor beta chains share one sample of origin, sequenced in a study of CD4+ T cells in melanoma (dated by TCRdb to the early 2020s). Receptor amplification or capture employed the immunoSEQ multiplex PCR assay. This immuneACCESS table, as held by TCRdb, lists in-frame sequences with V and J called but not all clones. Of the missing ones, under half trace to an unresolved V gene in checked studies; the others have no known cause. This sample has fewer than 20,000 clones in its table, and more than 70% of those were observed once. About 12% of the sample lies in the top ten. The sequenced sample was cells from a culture (not recorded whether cultured in vitro). The receptor set was obtained from a human donor with melanoma.

V and J are TRBV9 and TRBJ2-3; TRBD1 agrees at 9 bases. There are 18 residues in the CDR3. In germline, CDR1 is SGDLS, CDR2 YYNGEE. The trim removed 0 bases at V and 4 bases at J, leaving 12 bases unmatched. The chain's CDR3 is CASSVEPTGGGISDTQYF. DNA of the CDR3: TGTGCCAGCAGCGTAGAACCCACAGGGGGCGGTATCTCAGATACGCAGTATTTT.

The J gene is TRBJ2-5, the V gene TRBV6-6; 8 bases line up with TRBD2. The CDR3 is 15 amino acids. Germline V gene sequence: CDR1 MNHNY, CDR2 SVGAGI (reference sequence). The V gene end was trimmed by 0 bases and the J gene end by 7 bases; junction bases not matched to a gene: 7. DNA of the CDR3: TGTGCCAGCAGTTACTCGACCGGGGGGGGCATGACCCAGTACTTC. This gives the protein CASSYSTGGGMTQYF.

As DNA, the CDR3 is TGTGCCAGCAGCTTACGTACGGGGCCAGATACGCAGTATTTT. The encoded protein is CASSLRTGPDTQYF. The chain has TRBV7-3 and TRBJ2-3; D assignment may be TRBD1 or TRBD2 (5 bases each). Per germline, CDR1 SGHTA and CDR2 FQGTGA. V shed 2 bases and J shed 4 bases, with 10 bases lying between them. CDR3 length: 14 residues.

This clone was counted only a few times. The chain is built from TRBV19 and TRBJ1-5; tentatively, D is TRBD1 (5 bases). The germline gives CDR1 LNHDA, CDR2 SQIVND (reference sequence). Trimming removed 10 bases from V and 7 bases from J, with 23 bases in between. This CDR3 comprises 15 residues. The CDR3, as DNA: TGTGCCACCACGCGCGCGGCAGGGACTGGGCAGCCCCAGCATTTT. This gives the protein CATTRAAGTGQPQHF.

The V and J genes are TRBV19 and TRBJ1-1; the D is unclear. V was trimmed by 3 bases and J by 1 base, leaving 9 bases between them. The CDR3 length is 14 residues. Germline V CDR1 and CDR2: LNHDA, SQIVND (reference sequence). The CDR3 DNA is TGTGCCAGTAGTATCGGACTCACGAACACTGAAGCTTTCTTT. Translating it yields CASSIGLTNTEAFF.

The V and J genes are TRBV7-2 and TRBJ2-2, with D unclear. The germline V and J ends were trimmed by 4 bases and 1 base, with 7 bases remaining between them. Per the germline V gene, CDR1 is SGHTA and CDR2 is FQGNSA. CDR3 length equals 14 residues. The CDR3 reads CASSYSWNTGELFF. The DNA of the CDR3 is TGTGCCAGCAGCTACAGCTGGAACACCGGGGAGCTGTTTTTT.

The V and J genes are TRBV7-8 and TRBJ2-1, with TRBD1 matching over 7 bases. Germline V lookup: CDR1 SGHVS, CDR2 FQNEAQ. The CDR3 runs to 15 residues. V lost 6 bases and J lost 7; bases outside the gene matches: 12. CDR3 residues: CASRPTGAIRNEQFF. The CDR3 nucleotides are TGTGCCAGCAGGCCTACAGGGGCTATTAGGAATGAGCAGTTCTTC.

The CDR3 DNA sequence: TGTGCCAGCACCAAACAGGGCACCGAGCGAGGCTACACCTTC. Its translation is CASTKQGTERGYTF. This chain joins TRBV6-5 and TRBJ1-2; TRBD1 is a possible D gene (6 bases). The germline V gene has CDR1 MNHEY and CDR2 SVGAGI. The V and J ends lost 7 bases and 8 bases respectively, with 20 bases between them. The CDR3 totals 14 residues.

The chain is built from TRBV14 and TRBJ1-1, with 9 nucleotides matching TRBD1. The CDR3 totals 13 residues. The V gene end was trimmed by 5 bases and the J gene end by 10 bases; junction bases not matched to a gene: 8. The germline gives CDR1 SGHDN, CDR2 FVKESK. The CDR3 nucleotides are TGTGCCAGCAGCGGGCCCGGGACAGGGAGAGCTTTCTTT. It translates to CASSGPGTGRAFF.

This clone was detected a few times. V usage is TRBV5-1 and J usage is TRBJ1-1, with TRBD1 identical over 9 bases. The CDR3 loop spans 15 amino acids. V shed 4 bases, J shed 0 bases, and the junction held 4 bases outside the gene matches. Germline V CDR1 and CDR2: SGHRS, YFSETQ. CDR3 protein: CASSPTGGMNTEAFF. The CDR3 DNA sequence: TGCGCCAGCAGCCCGACAGGGGGAATGAACACTGAAGCTTTCTTT.

This clone was recorded a few times. The gene calls are TRBV11-2 and TRBJ1-3, with a tentative D call TRBD1 (5 bases). V was cut by 1 base and J by 0 bases, with 10 bases left in between. CDR1 and CDR2 from the germline V gene are SGHAT and FQNNGV. CDR3 length: 16 residues. The CDR3 sequence: CASSLVGRISGNTIYF. The CDR3 DNA reads as TGTGCCAGCAGCTTAGTGGGACGAATCTCTGGAAACACCATATATTTT. Full variable domain (rest looked up from reference TRBV11-2 and TRBJ1-3): EAGVAQSPRYKIIEKRQSVAFWCNPISGHATLYWYQQILGQGPKLLIQFQNNGVVDDSQLPKDRFSAERLKGVDSTLKIQPAKLEDSAVYLCASSLVGRISGNTIYFGEGSWLTVV.

The rearrangement links TRBV6-5 to TRBJ1-3; D not resolved. V lost 3 bases and J lost 0, with 6 bases in between. The germline CDR1 and CDR2 sequences are MNHEY and SVGAGI. The CDR3 has 14 residues. The CDR3: CASSYSHSGNTIYF. DNA for the CDR3: TGTGCCAGCAGTTATAGTCACTCTGGAAACACCATATATTTT.

The rearrangement uses TRBV4-1 and TRBJ2-3; D is perhaps TRBD1 (5 bases). This CDR3 is 14 amino acids long. CDR1 and CDR2 from the germline V gene are MGHRA and YSYEKL. Trimming shortened V by 2 bases and J by 5 bases, and 11 bases separated the two germline ends. The CDR3 DNA reads as TGCGCCAGCAGCCAACCTTTGGGGCGAGATACGCAGTATTTT. This sequence encodes CASSQPLGRDTQYF.

The table lists this clone with a few counts. This rearrangement joins TRBV6-5 to TRBJ2-7; D unresolved. Per germline, CDR1 MNHEY and CDR2 SVGAGI. V was shortened by 5 bases and J by 2 bases, with 13 bases between the two germline ends. CDR3 size: 14 residues. CDR3 bases: TGTGCCAGCAGTCAAAAGACGGTCCCCTACGAGCAGTACTTC. Protein: CASSQKTVPYEQYF.

The genes are TRBV6-1 and TRBJ1-3; D is possibly TRBD1 (5 bases). The germline V gene has CDR1 MNHNS and CDR2 SASEGT. V was trimmed by 4 bases and J by 2 bases, leaving 6 bases between them. The CDR3 is 13 amino acids. The CDR3 sequence: CASSGGAGNTIYF. The CDR3 coding sequence is TGTGCCAGCAGTGGGGGGGCTGGAAACACCATATATTTT.

This chain links TRBV30 with TRBJ1-5; D remains unclear. This CDR3 is 14 amino acids long. The germline V gene has CDR1 GTSNPN and CDR2 SVGIG (reference sequence). The V and J ends lost 5 bases and 4 bases respectively, with 15 bases between them. The CDR3 DNA is TGTGCCTGGCGACACCAAAGCGGGAATCAGCCCCAGCATTTT. This gives the protein CAWRHQSGNQPQHF. Filled out from reference TRBV30 and TRBJ1-5, the complete variable domain reads SQTIHQWPATLVQPVGSPLSLECTVEGTSNPNLYWYRQAAGRGLQLLFYSVGIGQISSEVPQNLSASRPQDRQFILSSKKLLLSDSGFYLCAWRHQSGNQPQHFGDGTRLSIL.

This clone came up a few times. In nucleotides, the CDR3 is TGTGCCTGGGACAGGGGGCAGAGAGATACGCAGTATTTT. It translates to CAWDRGQRDTQYF. The genes are TRBV30 and TRBJ2-3; 10 positions agree with TRBD1. The CDR3 contains 13 residues. With V trimmed by 5 bases and J by 5 bases, 4 bases remained unmatched. From germline, CDR1 is GTSNPN and CDR2 SVGIG (reference sequence).

This clone has a handful of counts. The chain recombines TRBV11-2 with TRBJ1-6; D remains unclear. CDR3 length equals 14 residues. CDR1 and CDR2 from the germline V gene are SGHAT and FQNNGV. V was cut by 3 bases and J by 7 bases, with 10 bases left in between. The CDR3 DNA reads as TGTGCCAGCAGCTTCGAGCCATTGAATTCACCCCTCCACTTT. This gives the protein CASSFEPLNSPLHF.

J is TRBJ2-3 and V is TRBV19; D call uncertain. This CDR3 comprises 16 residues. The germline V gene encodes CDR1 LNHDA and CDR2 SQIVND (reference sequence). V was cut by 1 base and J by 0 bases, with 11 bases left in between. The CDR3 loop is CASSIGVSRSTDTQYF. CDR3 in DNA: TGTGCCAGTAGTATAGGGGTCAGTAGAAGCACAGATACGCAGTATTTT.

This chain uses TRBV30 with TRBJ1-2, with D uncertain. With 4 bases removed from V and 3 bases from J, the gap between germline ends came to 9 bases. The CDR3 covers 12 residues. CDR1 and CDR2 from the germline V gene are GTSNPN and SVGIG (reference sequence). The CDR3 region is CAWTVLDYGYTF. The CDR3 DNA follows: TGTGCCTGGACAGTCCTAGACTATGGCTACACCTTC.

The rearrangement links TRBV2 to TRBJ1-2; possible D gene TRBD1, 5 bases. CDR1 and CDR2 (germline): SNHLY, FYNNEI. With 6 bases removed from V and 6 bases from J, the gap between germline ends came to 14 bases. The CDR3 is 13 residues long. In nucleotides, the CDR3 is TGTGCCAGCAGATACGAACGAGGGGATGGCTACACCTTC. It codes for CASRYERGDGYTF. Full variable domain (remainder filled in from reference TRBV2 and TRBJ1-2): EPEVTQTPSHQVTQMGQEVILRCVPISNHLYFYWYRQILGQKVEFLVSFYNNEISEKSEIFDDQFSVERPDGSNFTLKIRSTKLEDSAMYFCASRYERGDGYTFGSGTRLTVV.

This chain uses TRBV7-6 with TRBJ2-7; 7 bases are a match to TRBD1. This CDR3 is 14 amino acids long. Germline V gene lookup returns CDR1 SGHVS and CDR2 FNYEAQ. V shed 5 bases and J 1 base; nucleotides not matched to a gene: 5. The CDR3 DNA reads as TGTGCCAGCAGCCCGACAGGGTTATCCTACGAGCAGTACTTC. This translates into CASSPTGLSYEQYF.

The chain combines TRBV27 with TRBJ2-3; 9 nucleotides agree with TRBD1. CDR1 is MNHEY and CDR2 is SMNVEV in the germline V gene (reference sequence). After removal of 6 bases from V and 5 bases from J, the junction contained 6 bases not matched to a gene. CDR3 length: 14 amino acids. CDR3 amino acids: CASRLQGAGDTQYF. In DNA form, the CDR3 reads TGTGCCAGCAGGCTACAGGGGGCGGGAGATACGCAGTATTTT.

J is TRBJ2-7 and V is TRBV11-1; 7 positions match TRBD1. This CDR3 spans 14 amino acids. The ends lost 5 bases at V and 3 bases at J; junction bases unmatched: 7. From germline, CDR1 is SGHAT and CDR2 FQDESV (reference sequence). The CDR3 region is CASSVGQRVYEQYF. The DNA of the CDR3 is TGTGCCAGCAGCGTGGGACAGAGAGTCTACGAGCAGTACTTC.

The rearrangement links TRBV14 to TRBJ2-7; TRBD1 aligns across 11 bases. V lost 4 bases, J lost 4 bases, and 6 bases stayed unmatched. The CDR3 runs to 15 residues. CDR1 is SGHDN, CDR2 FVKESK, per germline. CDR3 nucleotides: TGTGCCAGCAGCCGCGGGACAGGGGGTAATTACGAGCAGTACTTC. Translating it yields CASSRGTGGNYEQYF.

This chain links TRBV21-1 with TRBJ2-7; the D call of TRBD2 is as the table states it, not checked on the DNA. TRBV21-1 is annotated as a pseudogene. The CDR3 consists of 18 residues. CDR3 region: CASSKDARLNGCPYEQYF. CDR3 sequence (DNA): TGTGCCAGCAGCAAAGACGCCCGACTCAACGGGTGTCCCTACGAGCAGTACTTC.

The gene calls are TRBV4-1 and TRBJ2-7, with D perhaps TRBD1 (6 bases). The CDR3 is 14 amino acids. The V end lost 0 bases, the J end lost 2 bases, and 8 bases lay between the germline ends. The germline CDR1 and CDR2 sequences are MGHRA and YSYEKL. The CDR3 DNA follows: TGCGCCAGCAGCCAAGAACAGGGAACCTACGAGCAGTACTTC. Its protein is CASSQEQGTYEQYF.

The chain employs TRBV5-4 and TRBJ2-3; D unclear. Germline loops: CDR1 SGHNT, CDR2 YYREEE (reference sequence). Trimming shortened V by 0 bases and J by 1 base, and 3 bases separated the two germline ends. The CDR3 consists of 13 residues. The CDR3, as DNA: TGTGCCAGCAGCTTGGGGGGCACAGATACGCAGTATTTT. Its translation is CASSLGGTDTQYF. Looking up the rest from reference TRBV5-4 and TRBJ2-3 gives the full variable domain: ETGVTQSPTHLIKTRGQQVTLRCSSQSGHNTVSWYQQALGQGPQFIFQYYREEENGRGNFPPRFSGLQFPNYSSELNVNALELDDSALYLCASSLGGTDTQYFGPGTRLTVL.

J is TRBJ1-6 and V is TRBV6-1, with TRBD1 as a possible D gene (5 bases). Germline V gene data show CDR1 as MNHNS and CDR2 as SASEGT. The V end lost 4 bases, the J end lost 0 bases, and 13 bases lay between the germline ends. The CDR3 contains 17 residues. The CDR3 coding sequence is TGTGCCAGCAGTGCCCGGGGGGGGAGCTCCTATAATTCACCCCTCCACTTT. It translates to CASSARGGSSYNSPLHF.

This CDR3 is CASSRGGNRKSQETQYF. The CDR3 nucleotides read TGCGCCAGCAGCCGTGGAGGCAACAGGAAATCACAAGAGACCCAGTACTTC. The chain links TRBV5-1 to TRBJ2-5, with D perhaps TRBD1 or TRBD2 (5 bases each). Between the trimmed V and J ends, which lost 4 bases and 2 bases, there was a span of 21 bases. The CDR3 has 17 residues. Per germline, CDR1 SGHRS and CDR2 YFSETQ.

The chain is built from TRBV30 and TRBJ1-5; D ambiguous. The CDR3 totals 13 residues. CDR1 is GTSNPN, CDR2 SVGIG, per germline (reference sequence). Deletions cut 1 base from V and 0 bases from J, with 4 bases between. Here the CDR3 DNA reads TGTGCCTGGAGTGAAAATAGCAATCAGCCCCAGCATTTT. Translation: CAWSENSNQPQHF.

CDR3 nucleotides: TGTGCCAGCAGGTGGAACAGGGGGGACACTGAAGCTTTCTTT. Encoded protein: CASRWNRGDTEAFF. This chain joins TRBV2 and TRBJ1-1; 8 bases map to TRBD1. The germline CDR1 and CDR2 sequences are SNHLY and FYNNEI. J was trimmed by 3 bases and V by 6 bases; bases with no gene match: 6. The CDR3 contains 14 residues.